This TCR beta chain is drawn from a study of CD8 T cells in ankylosing spondylitis. TCRdb called the 5' RACE reads again in MiXCR, with one record for every CDR3 protein. Among around 120,000 distinct CDR3 sequences listed, about a tenth were seen once. Germline assignment: CDR1 MGHDK and CDR2 SYGVNS. Trimming shortened V by 2 bases and J by 5 bases, and 9 bases separated the two germline ends. The CDR3 totals 13 residues. The clonotype comes from a male donor with ankylosing spondylitis or in good health (not recorded which). The sample comprised blood, either unsorted or a sorted T cell fraction (not recorded which). The rearrangement links TRBV25-1 to TRBJ2-5; D is undetermined. The DNA for the CDR3 is TGTGCCAGCAGTGAAAGACCCTTGGAGACCCAGTACTTC. Residues: CASSERPLETQYF.